The 14 T cell receptor beta chains below come from one sample, sequenced in a study of identical twins. One entry per CDR3 protein, called by TCRdb with MiXCR from the 5' RACE reads. The table has roughly 690,000 distinct CDR3 sequences, 21% seen once. The data were also submitted as part of a second study, on T cells expressing NK-cell markers.

The sample consisted of PBMCs. All receptors derive from a woman younger than 30 in good health.

The sample holds a few counts of this clonotype. The chain combines TRBV9 with TRBJ2-7; a possible D gene is TRBD2 (6 bases). V shed 5 bases and J shed 6 bases, with 12 bases lying between them. This CDR3 has 12 residues. Germline lookup yields CDR1 SGDLS and CDR2 YYNGEE. The CDR3 DNA sequence: TGTGCCAGCAGTAACGACGGGGGCGAGCAGTACTTC. Amino acid sequence: CASSNDGGEQYF.

The rearrangement joins TRBV12-3 or TRBV12-4 to TRBJ2-1, with TRBD1 identical over 9 bases. This CDR3 spans 14 amino acids. V lost 5 bases, J lost 5 bases, and 4 bases stayed unmatched. CDR3 loop: CASSAGTGHNEQFF. CDR3 in DNA: TGTGCCAGCAGTGCCGGGACAGGGCACAATGAGCAGTTCTTC.

The chain joins TRBV3-1 to TRBJ2-1; D possibly corresponds to TRBD2 (6 bases). Trimming pared 1 base from V and 4 bases from J, leaving 20 bases between. Germline values: CDR1 LGHDT, CDR2 YNNKEL (reference sequence). CDR3 length equals 18 residues. CDR3 sequence: CASSQGPTLADVYNEQFF. Here the CDR3 DNA reads TGTGCCAGCAGCCAAGGGCCTACACTAGCAGACGTTTACAATGAGCAGTTCTTC.

The chain links TRBV27 to TRBJ2-7; 8 bases align to TRBD1. Losses at the gene ends were 5 bases for V and 4 bases for J; bases not matched to a gene: 13. The CDR3 spans 16 residues. Germline lookup yields CDR1 MNHEY and CDR2 SMNVEV (reference sequence). The CDR3 coding sequence is TGTGCCAGCAGTACAATTCCCCAGGACAGGGTGTACGAGCAGTACTTC. Translated: CASSTIPQDRVYEQYF.

This clonotype was picked up a small number of times. The rearrangement uses TRBV5-5 and TRBJ2-7; D may be TRBD1 (5 bases). Germline V gene data show CDR1 as SGHKS and CDR2 as YYEKEE (reference sequence). The V end was cut by 1 base, the J end by 0 bases, with 8 bases between. The CDR3 length is 14 residues. The CDR3 DNA reads TGTGCCAGCAGCTTGAGGGGTCCCTCCTACGAGCAGTACTTC. Protein sequence: CASSLRGPSYEQYF.

This chain links TRBV6-1 with TRBJ2-7, with 13 positions matching TRBD2. V lost 5 bases and J lost 4; bases outside the gene matches: 5. The CDR3 is 15 residues long. Looked up from germline, CDR1 is MNHNS and CDR2 is SASEGT. The CDR3 spells CASSPTSGRVYEQYF. CDR3 nucleotides: TGTGCCAGCAGTCCCACTAGCGGGAGGGTATACGAGCAGTACTTC.

The chain has TRBV20-1 and TRBJ1-2; D call uncertain. Trimming took off 0 bases at V and 6 bases at J, with 8 bases between the two ends. The V gene's germline CDR1 is DFQATT and CDR2 SNEGSKA (reference sequence). The CDR3 is made up of 12 amino acids. CDR3 protein: CSARDRHNGYTF. The CDR3 DNA follows: TGCAGTGCTAGAGATCGTCATAATGGCTACACCTTC.

The rearrangement uses TRBV9 and TRBJ2-7; 8 bases fit TRBD1. CDR1 is SGDLS, CDR2 YYNGEE, per germline. This CDR3 has 14 amino acids. Trimming took 3 bases from V and 6 from J; bases not matched to a gene: 8. CDR3 protein: CASSESDRASEQYF. The CDR3 region has the DNA TGTGCCAGCAGCGAATCGGACAGGGCATCCGAGCAGTACTTC.

The chain carries TRBV30 and TRBJ2-3, with 7 bases that match TRBD2. Per germline, CDR1 GTSNPN and CDR2 SVGIG (reference sequence). This CDR3 is built from 16 residues. V lost 5 bases to trimming and J lost 0 bases; unmatched junction nucleotides: 11. The CDR3: CAWEAGRQASTDTQYF. CDR3 nucleotide sequence: TGTGCCTGGGAAGCGGGACGTCAAGCTAGCACAGATACGCAGTATTTT.

The chain employs TRBV6-5 and TRBJ1-6; D is possibly TRBD1 (5 bases). The germline gives CDR1 MNHEY, CDR2 SVGAGI. V was shortened by 0 bases and J by 8 bases, with 14 bases between the two germline ends. The CDR3 consists of 16 residues. CDR3 nucleotides: TGTGCCAGCAGTTACTCGCCCCTCGGGGGAGATTCACCCCTCCACTTT. It translates to CASSYSPLGGDSPLHF.

This clonotype was counted only a few times. The chain couples TRBV5-1 to TRBJ1-4; 8 bases match TRBD1. The CDR3 totals 16 residues. CDR1 is SGHRS and CDR2 is YFSETQ in the germline V gene. V gave up 2 bases and J gave up 10 bases; unmatched junction bases: 13. The chain's CDR3 is CASSFRTGSAGGKLFF. In DNA form, the CDR3 reads TGCGCCAGCAGCTTTCGGACAGGGTCGGCAGGCGGAAAACTGTTTTTT.

V gene TRBV7-8 combines with J gene TRBJ1-2, with D possibly being TRBD1 (5 bases). The CDR3 covers 13 residues. Trimming removed 5 bases at V and 6 bases at J, with 13 bases between. Germline loops: CDR1 SGHVS, CDR2 FQNEAQ. The CDR3 loop reads CASSLGQGHGYTF. The CDR3 DNA is TGTGCCAGCAGCCTCGGGCAGGGACATGGCTACACCTTC.

This clonotype was observed a few times. V and J are TRBV5-6 and TRBJ2-1; TRBD1 agrees at 9 bases. CDR3 length: 16 amino acids. Germline V gives CDR1 SGHDT, CDR2 YYEEEE. Trimming removed 0 bases from V and 7 bases from J; junction bases left unmatched: 8. CDR3 sequence (DNA): TGTGCCAGCAGCTTGGCCGGGACAGGGATTTGGAATGAGCAGTTCTTC. It encodes CASSLAGTGIWNEQFF.

The rearrangement uses TRBV7-3 and TRBJ2-3, with 9 bases fitting TRBD1. CDR3 length equals 16 residues. Germline V gene sequence: CDR1 SGHTA, CDR2 FQGTGA. V was clipped by 5 bases and J by 5 bases; unmatched bases: 11. CDR3 bases: TGTGCCAGCAGCGCCCCGAGGGACAGGGCACGAGATACGCAGTATTTT. This sequence encodes CASSAPRDRARDTQYF.